The 3 T cell receptor beta chains reported below all come from one sample, sequenced in a study of cytomegalovirus exposure and HLA in healthy donors. The PCR used 60 Vbeta and 13 Jbeta primers. Profiling relied on immunoSEQ multiplex PCR, and the TCRdb table lists in-frame clones only, not all of them. This sample has about 160,000 clones, with less than 90% found just once. The sequenced sample consisted of PBMCs. These receptors all stem from a male donor in good health and CMV-seropositive.

J is TRBJ1-1 and V is TRBV11-3; the match to TRBD1 covers 9 bases. Germline-derived CDR1 and CDR2 are SGHNT and YENEEA. V lost 5 bases and J lost 1; bases outside the gene matches: 5. The CDR3 is made up of 15 amino acids. This CDR3 reads CASSPSTGGNTEAFF. DNA for the CDR3: TGTGCCAGCAGCCCCTCGACAGGGGGGAACACTGAAGCTTTCTTT.

This chain links TRBV4-2 with TRBJ1-4; 8 nucleotides line up with TRBD1. This CDR3 contains 16 residues. Trimming cost V 2 bases and J 2 bases; bases outside gene matches: 4. Germline V CDR1 and CDR2: LGHNA, YNFKEQ. The CDR3 reads CASSQSGQGTNEKLFF. For the CDR3, the DNA is TGTGCCAGCAGCCAAAGCGGACAGGGCACTAATGAAAAACTGTTTTTT.

The J gene is TRBJ1-6, the V gene TRBV27; 7 bases are a match to TRBD1. Germline V gene data show CDR1 as MNHEY and CDR2 as SMNVEV (reference sequence). V trimming: 5 bases; J trimming: 4 bases; junction bases outside the gene matches: 8. The CDR3 has 16 amino acids. The CDR3 here is CASSVTGRQYNSPLHF. DNA for the CDR3: TGTGCCAGCAGTGTGACAGGGAGGCAATATAATTCACCCCTCCACTTT.